This TCR beta chain was documented in a study of preoperative IRX-2 immunotherapy in early breast cancer. Described treatment: preoperative locoregional IRX-2 cytokine immunotherapy. Samples came from a phase Ib trial of preoperative locoregional IRX-2 cytokine immunotherapy. Only in-frame clones appear in the TCRdb table, and some are missing; sequencing was by immunoSEQ multiplex PCR. This sample yields more than 20,000 clones, of which about 68% are seen a single time; under 8% belongs to the top ten. This CDR3 comprises 17 residues. V lost 0 bases and J lost 4, with 16 bases in between. Germline V gives CDR1 MNHNS, CDR2 SASEGT.

Sequenced here: lymph node tissue, sampled after IRX-2 immunotherapy. The genes are TRBV6-1 and TRBJ1-3; D is ambiguous. The receptor was isolated from a human donor with breast cancer. The CDR3 is CASSEASYGREGNTIYF. As DNA, the CDR3 is TGTGCCAGCAGTGAAGCTTCCTACGGACGGGAAGGAAACACCATATATTTT.